This T cell receptor beta chain is from a study of CD8 T cells in ankylosing spondylitis. It was by quantitative 5'-RACE with molecular barcodes that TCR beta libraries were made. Using its own MiXCR run on the 5' RACE reads, TCRdb lists one record per CDR3 protein. The sample consists of 150,000 to 200,000 distinct CDR3 sequences, over 10% of them appearing once. The V gene lost 4 bases and the J gene lost 8 bases, with 14 bases spanning the gap. The CDR3 covers 13 residues. Germline loops: CDR1 SGHTA, CDR2 FQGNSA. Findings of the study overall: Clones linked to the disease showed a CD8+ phenotype. They occurred at relatively low frequencies in peripheral blood.

Ten or more counts support this clonotype. Its matching antigen is unknown. The chain uses TRBV7-2 and TRBJ1-1; D gene unclear. The sequenced material came from blood, either unsorted or a sorted T cell fraction (not recorded which). This TCR was recovered from a female donor with ankylosing spondylitis or in good health (not recorded which). The CDR3 DNA reads as TGTGCCAGCAGCTCGGTTATGCGAACAGAAGCTTTCTTT. Protein: CASSSVMRTEAFF.